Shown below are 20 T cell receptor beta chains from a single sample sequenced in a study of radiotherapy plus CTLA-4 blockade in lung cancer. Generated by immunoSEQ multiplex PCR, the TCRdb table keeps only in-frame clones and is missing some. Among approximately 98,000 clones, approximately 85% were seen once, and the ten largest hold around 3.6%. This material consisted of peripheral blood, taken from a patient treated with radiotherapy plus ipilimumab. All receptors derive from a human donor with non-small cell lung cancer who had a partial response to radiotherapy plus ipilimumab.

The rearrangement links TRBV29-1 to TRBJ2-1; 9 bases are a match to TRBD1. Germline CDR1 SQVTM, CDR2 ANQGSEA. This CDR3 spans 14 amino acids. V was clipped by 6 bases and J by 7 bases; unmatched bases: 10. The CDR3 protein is CSVRAGQGRNEQFF. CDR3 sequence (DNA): TGCAGCGTCCGCGCCGGACAGGGGAGGAATGAGCAGTTCTTC.

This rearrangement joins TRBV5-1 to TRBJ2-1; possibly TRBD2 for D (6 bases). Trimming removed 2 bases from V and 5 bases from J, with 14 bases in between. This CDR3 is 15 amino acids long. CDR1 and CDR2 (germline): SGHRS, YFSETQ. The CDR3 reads CASSFGLAWDNEQFF. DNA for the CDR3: TGCGCCAGCAGCTTTGGGCTAGCGTGGGACAATGAGCAGTTCTTC.

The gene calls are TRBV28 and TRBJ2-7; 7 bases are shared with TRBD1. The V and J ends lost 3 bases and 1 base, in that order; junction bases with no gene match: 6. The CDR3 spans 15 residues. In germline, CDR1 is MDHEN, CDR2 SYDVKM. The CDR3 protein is CASSFSATGSYEQYF. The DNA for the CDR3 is TGTGCCAGCAGTTTTTCTGCGACAGGGTCCTACGAGCAGTACTTC.

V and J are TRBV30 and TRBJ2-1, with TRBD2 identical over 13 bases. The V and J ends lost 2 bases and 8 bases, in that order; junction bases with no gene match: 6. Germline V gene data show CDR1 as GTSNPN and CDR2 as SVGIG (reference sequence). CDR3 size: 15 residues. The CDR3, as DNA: TGTGCCTGGAGTCTAGGACTAGCGGGAGTCTATGAGCAGTTCTTC. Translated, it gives CAWSLGLAGVYEQFF.

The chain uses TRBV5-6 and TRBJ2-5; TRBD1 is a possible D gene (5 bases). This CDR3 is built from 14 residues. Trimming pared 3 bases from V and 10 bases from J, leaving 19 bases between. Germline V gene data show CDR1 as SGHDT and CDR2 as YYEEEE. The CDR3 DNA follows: TGTGCCAGCAGCTCGCTTAAAGGTGGGGCTATCCAGTACTTC. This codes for CASSSLKGGAIQYF. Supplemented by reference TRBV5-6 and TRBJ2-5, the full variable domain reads DAGVTQSPTHLIKTRGQQVTLRCSPKSGHDTVSWYQQALGQGPQFIFQYYEEEERQRGNFPDRFSGHQFPNYSSELNVNALLLGDSALYLCASSSLKGGAIQYFGPGTRLLVL.

The CDR3 bases are TGTGCCAGCAGCCACGACAGGGGCTATGGCTACACCTTC. Translation gives CASSHDRGYGYTF. This rearrangement joins TRBV7-3 to TRBJ1-2, with 8 nucleotides matching TRBD1. Per germline, CDR1 SGHTA and CDR2 FQGTGA. V was pared by 5 bases and J by 4 bases, with 3 bases of the junction left unmatched. CDR3 size: 13 residues.

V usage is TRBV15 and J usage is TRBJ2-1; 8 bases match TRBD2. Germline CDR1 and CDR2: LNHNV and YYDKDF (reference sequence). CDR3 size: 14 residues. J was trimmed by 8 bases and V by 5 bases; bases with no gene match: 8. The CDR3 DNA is TGTGCCACCAGCCCGGGACTAGAGGACGATGAGCAGTTCTTC. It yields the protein CATSPGLEDDEQFF.

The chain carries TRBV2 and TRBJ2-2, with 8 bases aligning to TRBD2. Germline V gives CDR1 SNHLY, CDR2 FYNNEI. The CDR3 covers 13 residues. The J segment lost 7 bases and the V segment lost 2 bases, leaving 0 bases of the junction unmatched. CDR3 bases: TGTGCCAGCAGTGAACTAGCGGGCGGGGAGCTGTTTTTT. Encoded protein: CASSELAGGELFF.

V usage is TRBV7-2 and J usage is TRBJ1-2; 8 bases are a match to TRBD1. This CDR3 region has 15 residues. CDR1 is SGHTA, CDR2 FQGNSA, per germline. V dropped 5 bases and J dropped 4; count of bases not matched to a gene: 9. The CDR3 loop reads CASSQDRGLFYGYTF. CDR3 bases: TGTGCCAGCAGCCAAGACAGGGGCCTTTTCTATGGCTACACCTTC.

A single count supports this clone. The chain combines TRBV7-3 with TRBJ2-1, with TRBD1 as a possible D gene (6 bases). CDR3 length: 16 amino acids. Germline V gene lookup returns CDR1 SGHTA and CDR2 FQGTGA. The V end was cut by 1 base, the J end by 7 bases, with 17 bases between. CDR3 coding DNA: TGTGCCAGCAGCTTAAACGCAGGGGCAGGGTGGAATGAGCAGTTCTTC. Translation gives CASSLNAGAGWNEQFF.

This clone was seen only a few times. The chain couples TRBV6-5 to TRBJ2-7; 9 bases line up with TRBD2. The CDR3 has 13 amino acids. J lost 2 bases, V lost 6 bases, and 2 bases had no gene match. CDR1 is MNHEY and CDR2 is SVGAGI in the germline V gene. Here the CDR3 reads CASRAGGAYEQYF. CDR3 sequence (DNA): TGTGCCAGCAGAGCGGGAGGAGCCTACGAGCAGTACTTC.

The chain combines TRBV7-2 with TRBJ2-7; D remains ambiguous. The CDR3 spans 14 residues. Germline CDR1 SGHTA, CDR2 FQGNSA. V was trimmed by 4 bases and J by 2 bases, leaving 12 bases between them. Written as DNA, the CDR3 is TGTGCCAGCAGCTCTCTCTTGGCCGCCTACGAGCAGTACTTC. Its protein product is CASSSLLAAYEQYF.

The CDR3: CASSVGGRSDQPQHF. As DNA, the CDR3 is TGTGCCAGCAGCGTAGGAGGCAGATCTGATCAGCCCCAGCATTTT. The chain joins TRBV9 to TRBJ1-5; D not resolved. The germline gives CDR1 SGDLS, CDR2 YYNGEE. The V end lost 0 bases, the J end lost 5 bases, and 12 bases lay between the germline ends. The CDR3 loop spans 15 amino acids.

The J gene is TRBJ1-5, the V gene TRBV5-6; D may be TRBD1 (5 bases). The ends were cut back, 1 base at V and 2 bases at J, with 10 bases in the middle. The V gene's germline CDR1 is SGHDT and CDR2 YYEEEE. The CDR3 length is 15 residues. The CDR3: CASSLRGYGNQPQHF. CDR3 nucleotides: TGTGCCAGCAGCTTGAGGGGATATGGCAATCAGCCCCAGCATTTT.

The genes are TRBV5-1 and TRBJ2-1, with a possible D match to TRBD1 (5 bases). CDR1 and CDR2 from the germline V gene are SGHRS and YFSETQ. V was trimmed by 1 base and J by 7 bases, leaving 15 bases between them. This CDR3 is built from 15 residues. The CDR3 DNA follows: TGCGCCAGCAGCTTGCAAGTAGGGGCACGGAATGAGCAGTTCTTC. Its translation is CASSLQVGARNEQFF.

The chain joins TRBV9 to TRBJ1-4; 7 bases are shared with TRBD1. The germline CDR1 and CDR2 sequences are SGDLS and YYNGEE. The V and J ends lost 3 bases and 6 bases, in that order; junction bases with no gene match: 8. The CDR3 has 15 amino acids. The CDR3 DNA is TGTGCCAGCAGCGCCCAGGGGGTGGGGTATGAAAAACTGTTTTTT. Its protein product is CASSAQGVGYEKLFF.

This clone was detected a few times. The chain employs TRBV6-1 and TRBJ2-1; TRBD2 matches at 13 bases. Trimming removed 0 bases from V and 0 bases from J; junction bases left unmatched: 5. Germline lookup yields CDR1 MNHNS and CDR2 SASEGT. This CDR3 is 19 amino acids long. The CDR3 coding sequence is TGTGCCAGCAGTGAAGCTCGGGGACTAGCGGGGAGCTCCTACAATGAGCAGTTCTTC. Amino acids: CASSEARGLAGSSYNEQFF.

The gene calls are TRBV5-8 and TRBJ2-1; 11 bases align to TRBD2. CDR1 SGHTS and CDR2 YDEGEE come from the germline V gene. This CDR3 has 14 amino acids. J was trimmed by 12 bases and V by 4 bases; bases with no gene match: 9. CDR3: CASSVGSGRGSQFF. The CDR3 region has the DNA TGTGCCAGCAGCGTGGGTAGCGGGAGGGGTTCGCAGTTCTTC.

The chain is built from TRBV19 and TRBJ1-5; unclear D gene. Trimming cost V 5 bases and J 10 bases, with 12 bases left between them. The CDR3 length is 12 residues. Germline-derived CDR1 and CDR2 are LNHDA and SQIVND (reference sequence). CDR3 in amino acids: CASSARGRPQHF. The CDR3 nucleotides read TGTGCCAGTAGTGCCCGCGGTCGACCCCAGCATTTT.

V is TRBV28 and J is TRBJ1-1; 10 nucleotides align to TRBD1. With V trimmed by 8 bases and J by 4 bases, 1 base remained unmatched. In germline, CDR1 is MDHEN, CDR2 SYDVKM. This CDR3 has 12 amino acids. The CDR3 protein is CASRTGGTEAFF. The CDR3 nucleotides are TGTGCCAGCCGGACAGGGGGCACTGAAGCTTTCTTT. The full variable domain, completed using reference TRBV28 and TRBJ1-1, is DVKVTQSSRYLVKRTGEKVFLECVQDMDHENMFWYRQDPGLGLRLIYFSYDVKMKEKGDIPEGYSVSREKKERFSLILESASTNQTSMYLCASRTGGTEAFFGQGTRLTVV.